These 11 T cell receptor beta chains share one sample of origin, sequenced in a study of cytomegalovirus exposure and HLA in healthy donors. With 60 Vbeta and 13 Jbeta primers, the PCR was carried out. Produced via immunoSEQ multiplex PCR; TCRdb's table is partial and in-frame only. The sample consists of under 200,000 clones, approximately 70% of them appearing once. Material: PBMCs. Receptor source: a woman under 40 in good health and CMV-seronegative.

In regard to this clone: A junction end diverges from the germline sequence, so it may reflect a read error. The chain links TRBV7-8 to TRBJ1-2; a weak D match, TRBD1 (6 bases). This CDR3 has 15 amino acids. Germline-derived CDR1 and CDR2 are SGHVS and FQNEAQ. The CDR3 coding sequence is TGTGCCAGCAGCTTAGTGCAGGGGTCTAACTATGGCTGCACCTTC. The encoded protein is CASSLVQGSNYGCTF.

CDR3: CASSMPTVTNTEAFF. In DNA, the CDR3 is TGTGCCAGTAGTATGCCTACAGTAACGAACACTGAAGCTTTCTTT. The J gene is TRBJ1-1, the V gene TRBV19; no reliable D call. The CDR3 consists of 15 residues. The germline CDR1 and CDR2 sequences are LNHDA and SQIVND (reference sequence). Trimming left V 3 bases short and J 1 base short, with 12 bases between.

The gene calls are TRBV11-2 and TRBJ2-5; the D gene is possibly TRBD2 (5 bases). CDR3 length: 16 amino acids. V gave up 5 bases and J gave up 2 bases, with 18 bases separating them. Germline-derived CDR1 and CDR2 are SGHAT and FQNNGV. The DNA of the CDR3 is TGTGCCAGCAGCCCTAACGTGGGTGGCGGGCAAGAGACCCAGTACTTC. Translation: CASSPNVGGGQETQYF.

As regards this clone: The junction shows a germline mismatch at one end, possibly a read error. The chain couples TRBV7-9 to TRBJ2-1; perhaps TRBD2 as D (6 bases). This CDR3 has 16 residues. The V gene's germline CDR1 is SEHNR and CDR2 FQNEAQ (reference sequence). CDR3 amino acids: CSSSSLPPGSYNEQFF. In DNA form, the CDR3 reads TGTTCCAGCAGCTCGCTTCCTCCCGGGAGTTACAATGAGCAGTTCTTC.

This chain links TRBV6-4 with TRBJ1-1; weak D call: TRBD1 (5 bases). Trimming left V 6 bases short and J 1 base short, with 9 bases between. The CDR3 is 13 amino acids. The germline V gene has CDR1 MRHNA and CDR2 SNTAGT. The CDR3 bases are TGTGCCAGCAGGGAAGGGGAGAACACTGAAGCTTTCTTT. Translation: CASREGENTEAFF.

The V and J genes are TRBV29-1 and TRBJ1-6; D remains unclear. The CDR3 runs 13 residues. Between the trimmed V and J ends, which lost 5 bases and 10 bases, there was a span of 15 bases. Germline-derived CDR1 and CDR2 are SQVTM and ANQGSEA. DNA of the CDR3: TGCAGCGTTAAAAGTGGATCCGGGTCACCCCTCCACTTT. Protein sequence: CSVKSGSGSPLHF.

In its sample, this clone was seen a few times. Other DNA sequences of this sample code for an identical CDR3. This chain joins TRBV7-9 and TRBJ1-5, with 7 bases lining up with TRBD1. Germline V gene lookup returns CDR1 SEHNR and CDR2 FQNEAQ (reference sequence). This CDR3 has 15 amino acids. V lost 1 base, J lost 5 bases, and 5 bases stayed unmatched. This CDR3 reads CASSLVGQGDQPQHF. CDR3 bases: TGTGCCAGCAGCTTAGTTGGGCAGGGGGATCAGCCCCAGCATTTT.

The table lists this clone with a few counts. The chain links TRBV5-1 to TRBJ2-5, with D perhaps matching TRBD2 (5 bases). Trimming cost V 0 bases and J 1 base, with 19 bases left between them. The CDR3 consists of 18 residues. Germline CDR1 SGHRS, CDR2 YFSETQ. The CDR3 here is CASSLALQIARLQETQYF. Written as DNA, the CDR3 is TGCGCCAGCAGCTTGGCCTTGCAGATAGCGCGACTCCAAGAGACCCAGTACTTC.

The chain combines TRBV7-2 with TRBJ2-7; TRBD2 matches at 12 bases. The junction had 9 bases not matched to a gene; V was cut back by 8 bases and J by 4 bases. In germline, CDR1 is SGHTA, CDR2 FQGNSA. CDR3 length: 15 residues. CDR3 region: CASETGGLAGYEQYF. For the CDR3, the DNA is TGTGCCAGCGAAACGGGCGGACTAGCGGGATACGAGCAGTACTTC.

This rearrangement joins TRBV15 to TRBJ2-1, with TRBD1 as a possible D gene (9 bases). Germline V gene data show CDR1 as LNHNV and CDR2 as YYDKDF (reference sequence). The CDR3 extends over 18 amino acids. V was pared by 2 bases and J by 0 bases, with 17 bases between. CDR3 nucleotide sequence: TGTGCCACCAGCAGACGGGGGGGGACAGGGTACTCCTACAATGAGCAGTTCTTC. Residues: CATSRRGGTGYSYNEQFF.

V is TRBV5-1 and J is TRBJ1-1; 9 bases map to TRBD1. The CDR3 sequence is 16 residues long. Germline CDR1 SGHRS, CDR2 YFSETQ. Losses at the gene ends were 0 bases for V and 8 bases for J; bases not matched to a gene: 11. The CDR3 spells CASSLGNRGRGGEAFF. The CDR3 DNA reads TGCGCCAGCAGCTTGGGGAACAGGGGGCGCGGGGGAGAAGCTTTCTTT.